This passage covers 15 T cell receptor beta chains from one sample sequenced in a study of blood T cell repertoires in COVID-19. The protocol was immunoSEQ multiplex PCR, while the TCRdb copy is restricted to in-frame clones and leaves out a portion. The repertoire includes a few hundred thousand clones, under 90% of them detected once, and roughly 4% sits in the top ten. The sample consisted of peripheral blood. These receptors all come from a man in his sixties with acute or convalescent COVID-19.

This sequence joins TRBV19 and TRBJ2-2; 10 nucleotides agree with TRBD2. There are 14 residues in the CDR3. The germline V gene has CDR1 LNHDA and CDR2 SQIVND (reference sequence). V dropped 5 bases and J dropped 6; count of bases not matched to a gene: 3. CDR3 loop: CASSQTSGAGELFF. The CDR3 nucleotides read TGTGCCAGTAGTCAAACTAGCGGGGCCGGGGAGCTGTTTTTT.

The rearrangement uses TRBV7-2 and TRBJ2-5; 10 bases agree with TRBD1. CDR1 and CDR2 from the germline V gene are SGHTA and FQGNSA. The trim removed 4 bases at V and 5 bases at J, leaving 4 bases unmatched. This CDR3 comprises 14 residues. The CDR3 spells CASSSGQGRETQYF. The CDR3, as DNA: TGTGCCAGCAGCTCGGGACAGGGGCGGGAGACCCAGTACTTC.

This chain uses TRBV10-3 with TRBJ1-2; 11 nucleotides match TRBD1. Germline V gives CDR1 ENHRY, CDR2 SYGVKD. Trimming cost V 2 bases and J 4 bases; bases outside gene matches: 0. The CDR3 extends over 14 amino acids. The DNA of the CDR3 is TGTGCCATCAGTGAGGGGACAGGGGGCTATGGCTACACCTTC. It codes for CAISEGTGGYGYTF.

The chain is built from TRBV11-2 and TRBJ2-7, with TRBD2 identical over 7 bases. V lost 5 bases to trimming and J lost 3 bases; unmatched junction nucleotides: 13. The CDR3 totals 16 residues. Germline V CDR1 and CDR2: SGHAT, FQNNGV. For the CDR3, the DNA is TGTGCCAGCAGCCGCCGGGGGGAGCTGACGGACTACGAGCAGTACTTC. Residues: CASSRRGELTDYEQYF.

V and J are TRBV5-1 and TRBJ1-2; D may be TRBD1 (5 bases). Trimming stripped 4 bases from V and 2 bases from J, with 21 bases between. Germline V gene lookup returns CDR1 SGHRS and CDR2 YFSETQ. There are 17 residues in the CDR3. CDR3 DNA sequence: TGCGCCAGCAGCGGGCCTATTCTGGGACTCCTCAACTATGGCTACACCTTC. As protein: CASSGPILGLLNYGYTF.

The chain combines TRBV2 with TRBJ1-5, with TRBD1 matching 7 bases. Trimming took 1 base from V and 7 from J; bases not matched to a gene: 4. The CDR3 is 14 residues long. From germline, CDR1 is SNHLY and CDR2 FYNNEI. The CDR3 nucleotides are TGTGCCAGCAGTGAAGGACAGGGCGGCCAGCCCCAGCATTTT. Translation gives CASSEGQGGQPQHF. The whole variable domain, remainder taken from reference TRBV2 and TRBJ1-5, is EPEVTQTPSHQVTQMGQEVILRCVPISNHLYFYWYRQILGQKVEFLVSFYNNEISEKSEIFDDQFSVERPDGSNFTLKIRSTKLEDSAMYFCASSEGQGGQPQHFGDGTRLSIL.

This clone was detected a few times. This chain uses TRBV28 with TRBJ2-7; 13 bases agree with TRBD2. Germline loops: CDR1 MDHEN, CDR2 SYDVKM. This CDR3 spans 16 amino acids. V was pared by 7 bases and J by 3 bases, with 9 bases of the junction left unmatched. The CDR3 spells CASTMGGLAGHYEQYF. The CDR3 DNA reads as TGTGCCAGCACCATGGGGGGACTAGCGGGACACTACGAGCAGTACTTC.

The gene calls are TRBV30 and TRBJ1-3, with D perhaps TRBD1 (6 bases). This CDR3 is built from 16 residues. Germline V gene sequence: CDR1 GTSNPN, CDR2 SVGIG (reference sequence). V dropped 2 bases and J dropped 0 bases, with 14 bases sitting between them. This CDR3 reads CAWSPFGTNSGNTIYF. The CDR3 DNA reads as TGTGCCTGGAGTCCCTTTGGGACAAACTCTGGAAACACCATATATTTT.

This chain joins TRBV10-3 and TRBJ2-7, with TRBD2 identical over 13 bases. The CDR3 has 16 residues. V was pared by 6 bases and J by 4 bases, with 9 bases of the junction left unmatched. The germline CDR1 and CDR2 sequences are ENHRY and SYGVKD. CDR3 sequence (DNA): TGTGCCATCAGCCCGGGACTAGCGGGGCAAGTTTACGAGCAGTACTTC. Encoded protein: CAISPGLAGQVYEQYF.

The chain combines TRBV10-3 with TRBJ1-1; 9 positions agree with TRBD1. The CDR3 length is 15 residues. Trimming cost V 2 bases and J 4 bases; bases outside gene matches: 5. The germline V gene encodes CDR1 ENHRY and CDR2 SYGVKD. Here the CDR3 reads CAISEAGQGVTEAFF. The CDR3 DNA reads TGTGCCATCAGTGAGGCGGGACAGGGAGTCACTGAAGCTTTCTTT.

V gene TRBV5-6 combines with J gene TRBJ1-2; the match to TRBD1 covers 8 bases. This CDR3 is 15 amino acids long. Germline-derived CDR1 and CDR2 are SGHDT and YYEEEE. With 5 bases clipped from V and 12 bases from J, the junction kept 18 bases outside the gene matches. CDR3 amino acids: CASRATDTRGQWDTF. The CDR3 region has the DNA TGTGCCAGCAGAGCTACGGATACCAGGGGGCAGTGGGACACCTTC.

This chain links TRBV29-1 with TRBJ1-2; TRBD1 matches 8 bases. The CDR3 spans 13 residues. After removal of 4 bases from V and 7 bases from J, the junction contained 8 bases not matched to a gene. Germline values: CDR1 SQVTM, CDR2 ANQGSEA. The CDR3 nucleotides read TGCAGCGTTGTAGGTCAGGGGGCAGGTGGCTACACCTTC. Amino acids: CSVVGQGAGGYTF. The full variable domain, with the rest looked up from reference TRBV29-1 and TRBJ1-2, is SAVISQKPSRDICQRGTSLTIQCQVDSQVTMMFWYRQQPGQSLTLIATANQGSEATYESGFVIDKFPISRPNLTFSTLTVSNMSPEDSSIYLCSVVGQGAGGYTFGSGTRLTVV.

This clone was seen a handful of times. The chain couples TRBV6-5 to TRBJ1-4; TRBD1 might be the D (6 bases). The CDR3 has 14 residues. The germline CDR1 and CDR2 sequences are MNHEY and SVGAGI. Trimming removed 8 bases at V and 7 bases at J, with 17 bases between. CDR3 sequence: CASVGGGSGEKLFF. Here the CDR3 DNA reads TGTGCCAGCGTGGGGGGGGGCTCGGGTGAAAAACTGTTTTTT.

This clone was seen more than once but under ten times. The rearrangement uses TRBV6-4 and TRBJ2-3; TRBD2 matches at 8 bases. Looked up from germline, CDR1 is MRHNA and CDR2 is SNTAGT. V was clipped by 4 bases and J by 1 base; unmatched bases: 10. The CDR3 extends over 17 amino acids. The CDR3 loop is CASSGQSGSGGTDTQYF. In DNA, the CDR3 is TGTGCCAGCAGTGGCCAAAGCGGTAGCGGGGGCACAGATACGCAGTATTTT.

The chain carries TRBV19 and TRBJ1-2, with 7 bases that match TRBD1. J lost 4 bases, V lost 5 bases, and 4 bases had no gene match. CDR1 LNHDA and CDR2 SQIVND come from the germline V gene (reference sequence). The CDR3 loop spans 13 amino acids. CDR3 region: CASSSGTAYGYTF. CDR3 coding DNA: TGTGCCAGTAGTTCCGGGACAGCCTATGGCTACACCTTC.